This T cell receptor (beta chain) was sequenced during a study of PD-1 blockade in classical Hodgkin lymphoma. Overall study results and limits: Reasons behind the repertoire differences stay unclear, perhaps disease activity or earlier therapy. By cycle point C4D1, TCR diversity had risen significantly in CD4+ cells (but not CD8+ cells). Baseline TCR diversity was reportedly lower in newly diagnosed patients than healthy donors.

V lost 5 bases and J 5 bases, leaving 9 bases between the germline ends. Germline values: CDR1 SGHVS, CDR2 FNYEAQ. The CDR3 is made up of 12 amino acids. Clones were read by immunoSEQ multiplex PCR, and TCRdb kept only the in-frame ones, dropping some. Found here are around 16,000 clones, approximately 80% of them singletons; the top ten hold 35% to 40%. A note on this clone: Its antigen is as yet unknown.

Brentuximab vedotin exposure varied, and every patient relapsed after autologous stem cell transplantation. The chain carries TRBV7-6 and TRBJ2-5; D is possibly TRBD1 or TRBD2 (5 bases each). This clonotype was obtained from a human donor with classical Hodgkin lymphoma. The sample was peripheral blood mononuclear cells (PBMCs), taken before the second cycle of nivolumab. The CDR3 nucleotides are TGTGCCAGCAGCATGGGGGAGGAGACCCAGTACTTC. Its translation is CASSMGEETQYF. Filled out from reference TRBV7-6 and TRBJ2-5, the complete variable domain reads GAGVSQSPRYKVTKRGQDVALRCDPISGHVSLYWYRQALGQGPEFLTYFNYEAQQDKSGLPNDRFSAERPEGSISTLTIQRTEQRDSAMYRCASSMGEETQYFGPGTRLLVL.